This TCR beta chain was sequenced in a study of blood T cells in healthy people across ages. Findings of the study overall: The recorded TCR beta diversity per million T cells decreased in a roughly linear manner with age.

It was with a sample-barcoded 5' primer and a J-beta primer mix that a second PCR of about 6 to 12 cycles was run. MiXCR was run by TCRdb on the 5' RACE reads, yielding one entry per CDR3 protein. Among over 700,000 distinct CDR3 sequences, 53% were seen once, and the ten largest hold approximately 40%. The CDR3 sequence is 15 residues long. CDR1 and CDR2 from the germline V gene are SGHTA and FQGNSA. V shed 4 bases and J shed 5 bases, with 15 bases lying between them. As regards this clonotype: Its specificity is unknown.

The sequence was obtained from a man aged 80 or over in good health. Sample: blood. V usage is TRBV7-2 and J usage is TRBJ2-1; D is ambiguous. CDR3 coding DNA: TGTGCCAGCAGCTATACCAACGGCCTACACAATGAGCAGTTCTTC. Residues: CASSYTNGLHNEQFF.